The next 18 T cell receptor beta chains were all read from a single sample in a study of blood T cell repertoires in COVID-19. Produced via immunoSEQ multiplex PCR; TCRdb's table is partial and in-frame only. Of over 65,000 clones in the sample, roughly 90% were seen once. The specimen sequenced was peripheral blood. The receptors derive from a man aged 50 to 59 with active or convalescent COVID-19.

This clone has just one count. V and J are TRBV14 and TRBJ2-7; 12 bases align to TRBD2. V lost 3 bases, J lost 6 bases, and 15 bases stayed unmatched. The CDR3 runs to 18 residues. From germline, CDR1 is SGHDN and CDR2 FVKESK. CDR3 residues: CASSHLRGTSGRPSEQYF. CDR3 bases: TGTGCCAGCAGCCACCTTAGGGGAACTAGCGGGAGGCCGAGCGAGCAGTACTTC.

The rearrangement links TRBV5-1 to TRBJ1-1; weak D call: TRBD1 (5 bases). CDR3 length: 16 amino acids. The V and J ends lost 0 bases and 4 bases respectively, with 16 bases between them. The V gene's germline CDR1 is SGHRS and CDR2 YFSETQ. CDR3 amino acids: CASSLATARVGTEAFF. The DNA of the CDR3 is TGCGCCAGCAGCTTGGCGACAGCCCGGGTGGGCACTGAAGCTTTCTTT. Supplemented by reference TRBV5-1 and TRBJ1-1, the full variable domain reads KAGVTQTPRYLIKTRGQQVTLSCSPISGHRSVSWYQQTPGQGLQFLFEYFSETQRNKGNFPGRFSGRQFSNSRSEMNVSTLELGDSALYLCASSLATARVGTEAFFGQGTRLTVV.

The rearrangement joins TRBV27 to TRBJ2-7; 9 bases match TRBD1. Per germline, CDR1 MNHEY and CDR2 SMNVEV (reference sequence). The CDR3 sequence is 14 residues long. V was pared by 5 bases and J by 2 bases, with 4 bases of the junction left unmatched. The CDR3 region has the DNA TGTGCCAGCAGTAGGGACAGGGAACCCTACGAGCAGTACTTC. It codes for CASSRDREPYEQYF.

CDR3 bases: TGTGCCAGCAGCCTTGAGCGGGAGTCCCCCTACACAGATACGCAGTATTTT. Its protein is CASSLERESPYTDTQYF. The V gene is TRBV14, the J gene TRBJ2-3; TRBD2 matches 8 bases. J was trimmed by 2 bases and V by 4 bases; bases with no gene match: 11. CDR1 and CDR2 (germline): SGHDN, FVKESK. The CDR3 contains 17 residues.

The chain uses TRBV19 and TRBJ2-1, with TRBD2 matching over 7 bases. The trim removed 10 bases at V and 6 bases at J, leaving 15 bases unmatched. Germline CDR1 reads LNHDA; CDR2 reads SQIVND (reference sequence). The CDR3 spans 15 residues. The CDR3 DNA follows: TGTGCCACCATTGACTGGGGGGGAGCTCGCAATGAGCAGTTCTTC. The encoded protein is CATIDWGGARNEQFF. Full variable domain (outside the CDR3, taken from reference TRBV19 and TRBJ2-1): DGGITQSPKYLFRKEGQNVTLSCEQNLNHDAMYWYRQDPGQGLRLIYYSQIVNDFQKGDIAEGYSVSREKKESFPLTVTSAQKNPTAFYLCATIDWGGARNEQFFGPGTRLTVL.

The chain recombines TRBV5-1 with TRBJ1-2, with D possibly being TRBD1 (5 bases). The CDR3 sequence is 15 residues long. Germline assignment: CDR1 SGHRS and CDR2 YFSETQ. V was clipped by 1 base and J by 3 bases, with 13 bases between them. DNA for the CDR3: TGCGCCAGCAGCTTGAGGTCGGGGGGAGACTATGGCTACACCTTC. This codes for CASSLRSGGDYGYTF. The full variable domain, its missing parts supplied by reference TRBV5-1 and TRBJ1-2, is KAGVTQTPRYLIKTRGQQVTLSCSPISGHRSVSWYQQTPGQGLQFLFEYFSETQRNKGNFPGRFSGRQFSNSRSEMNVSTLELGDSALYLCASSLRSGGDYGYTFGSGTRLTVV.

The rearrangement uses TRBV9 and TRBJ2-2, with D tentatively TRBD1 (6 bases). Germline CDR1 reads SGDLS; CDR2 reads YYNGEE. V lost 1 base, J lost 3 bases, and 19 bases lay in between. This CDR3 region has 18 residues. CDR3 nucleotide sequence: TGTGCCAGCAGCGTAAGCCAGGGTGGGGGCCTTGACACCGGGGAGCTGTTTTTT. It encodes CASSVSQGGGLDTGELFF. The entire variable domain, with the rest obtained from reference TRBV9 and TRBJ2-2, is as follows: DSGVTQTPKHLITATGQRVTLRCSPRSGDLSVYWYQQSLDQGLQFLIQYYNGEERAKGNILERFSAQQFPDLHSELNLSSLELGDSALYFCASSVSQGGGLDTGELFFGEGSRLTVL.

In its sample, this clone was seen once. The J gene is TRBJ1-6, the V gene TRBV14; D is uncertain. V was pared by 0 bases and J by 6 bases, with 9 bases between. The CDR3 runs 15 residues. The germline CDR1 and CDR2 sequences are SGHDN and FVKESK. DNA of the CDR3: TGTGCCAGCAGCCAAGAGCCCCGGAGTAATTCACCCCTCCACTTT. Translating it yields CASSQEPRSNSPLHF. Drawing the rest from reference TRBV14 and TRBJ1-6, the complete variable domain is EAGVTQFPSHSVIEKGQTVTLRCDPISGHDNLYWYRRVMGKEIKFLLHFVKESKQDESGMPNNRFLAERTGGTYSTLKVQPAELEDSGVYFCASSQEPRSNSPLHFGNGTRLTVT.

This clone was seen a few times. The chain joins TRBV4-3 to TRBJ2-2, with 7 positions matching TRBD1. This CDR3 spans 16 amino acids. V gave up 2 bases and J gave up 5 bases; unmatched junction bases: 8. The germline V gene encodes CDR1 LGHNA and CDR2 YSLEER. The CDR3 protein is CASSQSRGTRTGELFF. For the CDR3, the DNA is TGCGCCAGCAGCCAATCCAGGGGGACACGAACCGGGGAGCTGTTTTTT.

V usage is TRBV2 and J usage is TRBJ2-2, with 7 positions matching TRBD2. This CDR3 has 15 residues. Per germline, CDR1 SNHLY and CDR2 FYNNEI. With V trimmed by 4 bases and J by 6 bases, 8 bases remained unmatched. CDR3 nucleotides: TGTGCCAGCAGTGTACTAGCGAGTGGCTCCGGGGAGCTGTTTTTT. Amino acid sequence: CASSVLASGSGELFF. Variable domain in full (rest from reference TRBV2 and TRBJ2-2): EPEVTQTPSHQVTQMGQEVILRCVPISNHLYFYWYRQILGQKVEFLVSFYNNEISEKSEIFDDQFSVERPDGSNFTLKIRSTKLEDSAMYFCASSVLASGSGELFFGEGSRLTVL.

Only a few counts were recorded for this clone. The CDR3 loop is CASSPELAGAPTDTQYF. In DNA, the CDR3 is TGTGCCAGCTCGCCAGAACTAGCGGGAGCTCCGACAGATACGCAGTATTTT. The chain carries TRBV18 and TRBJ2-3; the match to TRBD2 covers 11 bases. CDR3 length equals 17 residues. The J segment lost 3 bases and the V segment lost 6 bases, leaving 11 bases of the junction unmatched. Germline V gene lookup returns CDR1 KGHSH and CDR2 LQKENI.

The J gene is TRBJ2-3, the V gene TRBV28, with a possible D match to TRBD2 (5 bases). The germline V and J ends were trimmed by 5 bases and 5 bases, with 26 bases remaining between them. Germline V gives CDR1 MDHEN, CDR2 SYDVKM. This CDR3 comprises 18 residues. The CDR3 region has the DNA TGTGCCAGCAGTGCTTCCCCGTTCCCAGGCGGGCTGAAAGATACGCAGTATTTT. Translated: CASSASPFPGGLKDTQYF.

The chain has TRBV15 and TRBJ2-2; a weak D match, TRBD2 (6 bases). This CDR3 comprises 15 residues. V was trimmed by 4 bases and J by 0 bases, leaving 9 bases between them. Germline CDR1 is LNHNV and CDR2 is YYDKDF (reference sequence). CDR3 in DNA: TGTGCCACCAGCATCCGGGACTCGAACACCGGGGAGCTGTTTTTT. It yields the protein CATSIRDSNTGELFF. The full variable domain, with the rest looked up from reference TRBV15 and TRBJ2-2, is DAMVIQNPRYQVTQFGKPVTLSCSQTLNHNVMYWYQQKSSQAPKLLFHYYDKDFNNEADTPDNFQSRRPNTSFCFLDIRSPGLGDTAMYLCATSIRDSNTGELFFGEGSRLTVL.

Note on this clone: Other DNA sequences in the same sample also yield this CDR3. The chain carries TRBV28 and TRBJ2-1; D gene uncertain. V was cut by 2 bases and J by 0 bases, with 5 bases left in between. The CDR3 contains 14 residues. The germline CDR1 and CDR2 sequences are MDHEN and SYDVKM. As DNA, the CDR3 is TGTGCCAGCAGTTTACCGGGCTCCTACAATGAGCAGTTCTTC. It is translated as CASSLPGSYNEQFF. Full variable domain (outside the CDR3, taken from reference TRBV28 and TRBJ2-1): DVKVTQSSRYLVKRTGEKVFLECVQDMDHENMFWYRQDPGLGLRLIYFSYDVKMKEKGDIPEGYSVSREKKERFSLILESASTNQTSMYLCASSLPGSYNEQFFGPGTRLTVL.

V gene TRBV27 combines with J gene TRBJ1-6, with D perhaps matching TRBD1 (6 bases). The CDR3 extends over 13 amino acids. The germline V gene encodes CDR1 MNHEY and CDR2 SMNVEV (reference sequence). Trimming pared 6 bases from V and 6 bases from J, leaving 9 bases between. CDR3 loop: CASSRGGNSPLHF. The CDR3, as DNA: TGTGCCAGCAGCCGAGGGGGTAATTCACCCCTCCACTTT.

This rearrangement joins TRBV6-5 to TRBJ2-1, with D unresolved. V was trimmed by 5 bases and J by 0 bases, leaving 8 bases between them. CDR3 length equals 14 residues. Looked up from germline, CDR1 is MNHEY and CDR2 is SVGAGI. The CDR3 sequence: CASSIQSSYNEQFF. The CDR3 coding sequence is TGTGCCAGCAGTATACAGAGCTCCTACAATGAGCAGTTCTTC.

The V gene is TRBV2, the J gene TRBJ2-7; TRBD2 aligns across 9 bases. Germline V gene data show CDR1 as SNHLY and CDR2 as FYNNEI. This CDR3 contains 15 residues. With 6 bases clipped from V and 3 bases from J, the junction kept 9 bases outside the gene matches. CDR3 in amino acids: CASRLGSGSNYEQYF. CDR3 coding DNA: TGTGCCAGCAGACTAGGTAGCGGGAGCAACTACGAGCAGTACTTC. Complete variable domain (other parts from reference TRBV2 and TRBJ2-7): EPEVTQTPSHQVTQMGQEVILRCVPISNHLYFYWYRQILGQKVEFLVSFYNNEISEKSEIFDDQFSVERPDGSNFTLKIRSTKLEDSAMYFCASRLGSGSNYEQYFGPGTRLTVT.

On this clone: This specimen includes other DNA sequences encoding the same CDR3. The rearrangement links TRBV19 to TRBJ2-7; 9 nucleotides agree with TRBD1. With V trimmed by 3 bases and J by 4 bases, 4 bases remained unmatched. CDR1 is LNHDA and CDR2 is SQIVND in the germline V gene (reference sequence). This CDR3 region has 14 residues. CDR3 region: CASSIRQGGYEQYF. CDR3 coding DNA: TGTGCCAGTAGTATCCGACAGGGGGGGTACGAGCAGTACTTC.